Below, 9 T cell receptor beta chains from the same sample are listed, as sequenced in a study of blood T cell repertoires in COVID-19 (dated by TCRdb to 2018 to 2021). The library was prepared using the immunoSEQ multiplex PCR assay. TCRdb provides this immuneACCESS table in a form limited to in-frame rearrangements. Some clones are lacking; in checked studies, under half of them reflect an unresolved V gene, and why the rest are absent is not known. The sample profile shows fewer than 75,000 clones; 85% to 95% of them were found once. The top ten hold around 4.6% of the sample. The material sequenced was peripheral blood. Source of these receptors: a man over 45 with active COVID-19.

The chain carries TRBV2 and TRBJ1-4, with D possibly matching TRBD1 (5 bases). This CDR3 comprises 16 residues. CDR1 SNHLY and CDR2 FYNNEI come from the germline V gene. V lost 0 bases to trimming and J lost 7 bases, with 15 bases between them. DNA of the CDR3: TGTGCCAGCAGTGAAGCGTCGGACAATCTCGGTGAAAAACTGTTTTTT. It encodes CASSEASDNLGEKLFF.

The CDR3 nucleotides read TGTGCCAGCAGGGCGGTTGGGGGAGGGCCCTACAATGAGCAGTTCTTC. Translating it yields CASRAVGGGPYNEQFF. This chain connects TRBV7-9 to TRBJ2-1; 7 positions agree with TRBD2. The CDR3 is made up of 16 amino acids. After removal of 6 bases from V and 2 bases from J, the junction contained 10 bases not matched to a gene. Germline CDR1 is SEHNR and CDR2 is FQNEAQ (reference sequence). Variable domain in full (rest from reference TRBV7-9 and TRBJ2-1): DTGVSQNPRHKITKRGQNVTFRCDPISEHNRLYWYRQTLGQGPEFLTYFQNEAQLEKSRLLSDRFSAERPKGSFSTLEIQRTEQGDSAMYLCASRAVGGGPYNEQFFGPGTRLTVL.

The rearrangement uses TRBV15 and TRBJ2-1; TRBD2 matches at 8 bases. J was trimmed by 8 bases and V by 0 bases; bases with no gene match: 6. The CDR3 covers 15 residues. Germline V CDR1 and CDR2: LNHNV, YYDKDF (reference sequence). CDR3 in amino acids: CATSRDPGLAYEQFF. CDR3 DNA: TGTGCCACCAGCAGAGATCCAGGACTAGCCTATGAGCAGTTCTTC.

DNA for the CDR3: TGTGCCAGCAGGCTTCCGGGACAGCTTAATGAAAAACTGTTTTTT. Encoded protein: CASRLPGQLNEKLFF. This rearrangement joins TRBV5-8 to TRBJ1-4; 7 positions match TRBD1. V dropped 5 bases and J dropped 4; count of bases not matched to a gene: 8. The CDR3 runs to 15 residues. CDR1 is SGHTS and CDR2 is YDEGEE in the germline V gene.

The chain employs TRBV30 and TRBJ1-5; 7 bases line up with TRBD1. This CDR3 region has 17 residues. V shed 1 base, J shed 0 bases, and the junction held 9 bases outside the gene matches. Germline CDR1 is GTSNPN and CDR2 is SVGIG (reference sequence). The CDR3 reads CAWSGQGGSSSNQPQHF. The CDR3 nucleotides read TGTGCCTGGAGTGGACAGGGAGGTTCGAGTAGCAATCAGCCCCAGCATTTT.

The chain links TRBV6-2 or TRBV6-3 to TRBJ1-2; TRBD1 might be the D (5 bases). Germline lookup yields CDR1 MNHEY and CDR2 SVGEGT. This CDR3 is 14 amino acids long. V was cut by 0 bases and J by 2 bases, with 7 bases left in between. The CDR3 here is CASSYSGLNYGYTF. CDR3 bases: TGTGCCAGCAGTTACTCGGGACTGAACTATGGCTACACCTTC.

V is TRBV7-2 and J is TRBJ1-2; 8 nucleotides match TRBD1. The CDR3 consists of 14 residues. The trim removed 5 bases at V and 7 bases at J, leaving 9 bases unmatched. Germline values: CDR1 SGHTA, CDR2 FQGNSA. In nucleotides, the CDR3 is TGTGCCAGCAGCGCGACAGGGGTACCTTCTGGCTACACCTTC. Translation: CASSATGVPSGYTF.

The chain is built from TRBV20-1 and TRBJ2-7; no clear D. V was trimmed by 3 bases and J by 5 bases, leaving 5 bases between them. The CDR3 sequence is 10 residues long. Germline assignment: CDR1 DFQATT and CDR2 SNEGSKA (reference sequence). This CDR3 reads CSARENEQYF. For the CDR3, the DNA is TGCAGTGCTAGGGAGAACGAGCAGTACTTC.

This chain connects TRBV7-8 to TRBJ2-2; the D is unclear. In germline, CDR1 is SGHVS, CDR2 FQNEAQ. The CDR3 totals 17 residues. Deletions cut 3 bases from V and 2 bases from J, with 16 bases between. CDR3 residues: CASSFLPRPKNTGELFF. The CDR3 DNA reads TGTGCCAGCAGCTTCCTTCCTAGACCGAAAAACACCGGGGAGCTGTTTTTT.